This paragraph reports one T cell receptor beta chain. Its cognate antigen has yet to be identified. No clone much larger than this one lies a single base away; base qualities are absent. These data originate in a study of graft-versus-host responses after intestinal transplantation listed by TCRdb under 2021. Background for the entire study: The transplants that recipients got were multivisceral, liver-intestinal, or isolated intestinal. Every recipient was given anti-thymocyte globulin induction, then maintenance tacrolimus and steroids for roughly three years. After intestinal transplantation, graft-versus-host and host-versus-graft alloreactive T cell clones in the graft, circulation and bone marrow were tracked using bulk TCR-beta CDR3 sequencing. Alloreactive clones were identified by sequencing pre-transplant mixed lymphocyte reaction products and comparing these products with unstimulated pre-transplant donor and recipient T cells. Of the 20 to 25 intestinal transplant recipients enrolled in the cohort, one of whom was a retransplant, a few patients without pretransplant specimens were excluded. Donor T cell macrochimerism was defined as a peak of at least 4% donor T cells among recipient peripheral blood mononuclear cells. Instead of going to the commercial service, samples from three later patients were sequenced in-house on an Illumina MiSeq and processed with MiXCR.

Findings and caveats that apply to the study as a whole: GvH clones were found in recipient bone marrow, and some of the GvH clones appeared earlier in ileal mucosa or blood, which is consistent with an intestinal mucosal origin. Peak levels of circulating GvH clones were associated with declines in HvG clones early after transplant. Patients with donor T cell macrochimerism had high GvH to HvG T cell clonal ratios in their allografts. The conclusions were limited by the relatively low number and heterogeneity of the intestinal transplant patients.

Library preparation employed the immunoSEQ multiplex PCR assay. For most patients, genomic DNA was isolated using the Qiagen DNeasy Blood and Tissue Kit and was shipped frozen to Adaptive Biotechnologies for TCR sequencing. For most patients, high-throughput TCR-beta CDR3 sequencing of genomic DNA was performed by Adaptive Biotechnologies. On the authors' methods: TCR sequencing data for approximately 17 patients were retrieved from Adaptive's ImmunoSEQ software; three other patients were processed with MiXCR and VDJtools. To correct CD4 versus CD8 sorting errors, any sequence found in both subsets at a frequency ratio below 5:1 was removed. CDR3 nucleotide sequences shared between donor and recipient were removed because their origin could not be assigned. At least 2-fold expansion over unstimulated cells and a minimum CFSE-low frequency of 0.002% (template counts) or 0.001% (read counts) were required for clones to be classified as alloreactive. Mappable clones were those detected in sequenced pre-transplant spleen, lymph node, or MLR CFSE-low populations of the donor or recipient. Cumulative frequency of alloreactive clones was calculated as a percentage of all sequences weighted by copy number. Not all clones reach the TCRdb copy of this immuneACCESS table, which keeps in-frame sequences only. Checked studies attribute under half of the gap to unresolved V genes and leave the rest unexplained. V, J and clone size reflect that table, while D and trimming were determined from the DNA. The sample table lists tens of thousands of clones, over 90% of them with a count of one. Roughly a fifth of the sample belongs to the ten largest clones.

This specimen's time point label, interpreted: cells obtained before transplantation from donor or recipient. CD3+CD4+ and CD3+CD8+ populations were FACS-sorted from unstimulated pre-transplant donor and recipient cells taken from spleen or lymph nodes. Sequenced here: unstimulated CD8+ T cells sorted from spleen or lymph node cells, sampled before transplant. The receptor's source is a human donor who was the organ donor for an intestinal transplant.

The DNA is as follows: TGTGCCAGCACCCCCGGTGGGGGGGTCTCCTACAATGAGCAGTTCTTC. It translates as CASTPGGGVSYNEQFF. Rearrangement joined TRBV9 to TRBJ2-1; 7 nucleotides in the junction match TRBD2. The CDR3 numbers 16 residues from cysteine through phenylalanine. Only the CDR3 region is kept as DNA, spanning 48 bases read in frame from base 1. V is pruned by 6 bases and J by 0 bases, leaving 9 bases of the junction without a gene match. The CDR1 and CDR2 encoded by the germline V gene are SGDLS and YYNGEE.